The next 25 T cell receptor beta chains were all read from a single sample in a study of blood T cell repertoires in COVID-19 (dated by TCRdb to 2019 to 2021). Receptors were amplified or captured by the immunoSEQ multiplex PCR assay. Held by TCRdb, this immuneACCESS table contains in-frame sequences only and omits some clones. Under half of the omission traces to an unresolved V gene where checked; the cause of the rest is unknown. This sample gives about 150,000 clones in total; about nine tenths of them show up just once. The ten top clones hold 2% to 3% of the sample. Source material: peripheral blood. All receptors come from a woman in her sixties or seventies with acute or convalescent COVID-19.

The chain couples TRBV28 to TRBJ2-5; TRBD1 matches 9 bases. CDR3 size: 17 residues. V lost 4 bases to trimming and J lost 0 bases; unmatched junction nucleotides: 9. The V gene's germline CDR1 is MDHEN and CDR2 SYDVKM. The CDR3 DNA is TGTGCCAGCAGTTATCGGGGACAGGGAAGGTACCAAGAGACCCAGTACTTC. Amino acids: CASSYRGQGRYQETQYF. The full variable domain, rest sourced from reference TRBV28 and TRBJ2-5, is DVKVTQSSRYLVKRTGEKVFLECVQDMDHENMFWYRQDPGLGLRLIYFSYDVKMKEKGDIPEGYSVSREKKERFSLILESASTNQTSMYLCASSYRGQGRYQETQYFGPGTRLLVL.

The CDR3 protein is CASSSLGETNLNTEAFF. The CDR3 bases are TGTGCCAGCAGCTCCCTGGGAGAGACCAATCTGAACACTGAAGCTTTCTTT. This chain joins TRBV13 and TRBJ1-1, with D hard to call. Trimming shortened V by 4 bases and J by 0 bases, and 18 bases separated the two germline ends. The CDR3 is 17 residues long. Looked up from germline, CDR1 is PRHDT and CDR2 is FYEKMQ (reference sequence).

The rearrangement joins TRBV10-3 to TRBJ1-3; 8 bases line up with TRBD1. CDR3 length: 15 amino acids. Germline assignment: CDR1 ENHRY and CDR2 SYGVKD. J lost 0 bases, V lost 7 bases, and 5 bases had no gene match. The CDR3 coding sequence is TGTGCCATCACCCCGACAGGGGACTCTGGAAACACCATATATTTT. Translation gives CAITPTGDSGNTIYF.

J is TRBJ2-2 and V is TRBV24-1, with D possibly TRBD2 on 7 matching bases. V lost 6 bases to trimming and J lost 4 bases, with 8 bases between them. This CDR3 spans 13 amino acids. Germline V lookup: CDR1 KGHDR, CDR2 SFDVKD. CDR3 protein: CATSRGGTGELFF. Written as DNA, the CDR3 is TGTGCCACCAGTAGGGGGGGCACCGGGGAGCTGTTTTTT.

The chain employs TRBV11-2 and TRBJ1-3, with 8 bases fitting TRBD1. Germline V lookup: CDR1 SGHAT, CDR2 FQNNGV. Trimming cost V 1 base and J 7 bases; bases outside gene matches: 9. This CDR3 comprises 16 residues. The chain's CDR3 is CASSLGTRGLRNTIYF. CDR3 DNA: TGTGCCAGCAGCTTAGGAACCAGGGGGCTGCGGAACACCATATATTTT.

The CDR3 sequence: CASRNMGQGARAFF. The CDR3 coding sequence is TGTGCCAGCAGGAACATGGGACAGGGGGCGCGGGCTTTCTTT. The V call is TRBV7-6, the J call TRBJ1-1, with 12 bases identical to TRBD1. The germline gives CDR1 SGHVS, CDR2 FNYEAQ. Germline trimming cut 6 bases from V and 11 bases from J; bases unmatched to any gene: 10. The CDR3 spans 14 residues.

The J gene is TRBJ1-2, the V gene TRBV9; D unresolved. The V gene lost 3 bases and the J gene lost 2 bases, with 14 bases spanning the gap. The CDR3 runs to 15 residues. Germline lookup yields CDR1 SGDLS and CDR2 YYNGEE. The DNA of the CDR3 is TGTGCCAGCAGCGCTCCCCTGGCGGGAAACTATGGCTACACCTTC. Translation gives CASSAPLAGNYGYTF.

A few counts support this clone. The rearrangement links TRBV25-1 to TRBJ1-2; no clear D gene. Trimming removed 2 bases at V and 0 bases at J, with 4 bases between. Germline lookup yields CDR1 MGHDK and CDR2 SYGVNS. This CDR3 has 13 amino acids. The CDR3 sequence is CASSEAANYGYTF. The CDR3 DNA reads as TGTGCCAGCAGTGAAGCAGCTAACTATGGCTACACCTTC.

The chain links TRBV19 to TRBJ2-1; 7 bases agree with TRBD2. V lost 3 bases to trimming and J lost 3 bases; unmatched junction nucleotides: 2. This CDR3 is built from 14 residues. The germline CDR1 and CDR2 sequences are LNHDA and SQIVND (reference sequence). The CDR3 coding sequence is TGTGCCAGTAGTATCAAGCGGGGCTACAATGAGCAGTTCTTC. Translated: CASSIKRGYNEQFF.

The chain couples TRBV6-2 or TRBV6-3 to TRBJ1-6; 8 nucleotides match TRBD1. Germline V gives CDR1 MNHEY, CDR2 SVGEGT. Unmatched junction bases numbered 8, after V lost 6 bases and J lost 7 bases. The CDR3 loop spans 15 amino acids. This CDR3 reads CASSLFRDRNSPLHF. The CDR3, as DNA: TGTGCCAGCAGCTTATTCCGGGACAGGAATTCACCCCTCCACTTT.

The table lists this clone with a count of one. This chain connects TRBV14 to TRBJ1-2, with D possibly matching TRBD1 (5 bases). Germline V CDR1 and CDR2: SGHDN, FVKESK. This CDR3 is 16 amino acids long. V was pared by 4 bases and J by 5 bases, with 20 bases between. For the CDR3, the DNA is TGTGCCAGCAGCCGATTCCGGGACTCTTCTAGGTATGGCTACACCTTC. It codes for CASSRFRDSSRYGYTF.

This clone was recorded a few times. This chain connects TRBV4-2 to TRBJ1-2; TRBD1 aligns across 7 bases. Looked up from germline, CDR1 is LGHNA and CDR2 is YNFKEQ. The J segment lost 1 base and the V segment lost 3 bases, leaving 5 bases of the junction unmatched. CDR3 length equals 15 residues. CDR3 loop: CASSQGTVYNYGYTF. In DNA form, the CDR3 reads TGTGCCAGCAGCCAGGGGACAGTTTATAACTATGGCTACACCTTC.

The genes are TRBV5-6 and TRBJ1-2; D uncertain. V lost 1 base to trimming and J lost 7 bases, with 5 bases between them. Germline CDR1 SGHDT, CDR2 YYEEEE. CDR3 length equals 11 residues. DNA of the CDR3: TGTGCCAGCAGCTTGCGGGGTGGCTACACCTTC. Translating gives CASSLRGGYTF.

The chain recombines TRBV29-1 with TRBJ1-5; 8 positions agree with TRBD1. The CDR3 runs to 14 residues. The germline V gene encodes CDR1 SQVTM and CDR2 ANQGSEA. J gave up 1 base and V 7 bases, and 6 bases lay outside the gene matches. CDR3 in DNA: TGCAGCGCTCAGGGGGCTGGGAGCAATCAGCCCCAGCATTTT. Residues: CSAQGAGSNQPQHF.

A single count supports this clone. The chain uses TRBV11-2 and TRBJ2-5, with TRBD2 matching over 14 bases. Germline CDR1 and CDR2: SGHAT and FQNNGV. The junction had 7 bases not matched to a gene; V was cut back by 5 bases and J by 5 bases. CDR3 length: 16 residues. For the CDR3, the DNA is TGTGCCAGCAGCGCTCGACTAGCGGGGGGGCACGAGACCCAGTACTTC. Protein product: CASSARLAGGHETQYF.

The chain has TRBV18 and TRBJ2-7, with D maybe TRBD1 (5 bases). Germline CDR1 reads KGHSH; CDR2 reads LQKENI. This CDR3 comprises 14 residues. The ends were cut back, 0 bases at V and 4 bases at J, with 10 bases in the middle. The CDR3 coding sequence is TGTGCCAGCTCACCACCTACAGGATATTACGAGCAGTACTTC. Translated, it gives CASSPPTGYYEQYF.

This clone was observed a handful of times. The chain couples TRBV19 to TRBJ2-2; 11 bases fit TRBD1. Germline loops: CDR1 LNHDA, CDR2 SQIVND (reference sequence). CDR3 length: 19 residues. V lost 0 bases to trimming and J lost 6 bases; unmatched junction nucleotides: 12. DNA of the CDR3: TGTGCCAGTAGTATAGATCGCGGGACAGGGGGTCTGTTGGCCGGGGAGCTGTTTTTT. Encoded protein: CASSIDRGTGGLLAGELFF.

CDR3 sequence reads: CASSSGQPRGNTIYF. The DNA for the CDR3 is TGTGCCAGCAGCTCTGGACAGCCGAGAGGAAACACCATATATTTT. This rearrangement joins TRBV7-2 to TRBJ1-3, with a tentative D call TRBD1 (6 bases). V lost 4 bases and J 4 bases, leaving 14 bases between the germline ends. The CDR3 is 15 amino acids. From germline, CDR1 is SGHTA and CDR2 FQGNSA.

Only one count was recorded for this clone. Distinct nucleotide sequences in the sample also encode this CDR3. The chain employs TRBV6-5 and TRBJ1-5, with D unclear. Germline V gene data show CDR1 as MNHEY and CDR2 as SVGAGI. The ends were cut back, 6 bases at V and 0 bases at J, with 6 bases in the middle. CDR3 length: 13 amino acids. CDR3 protein: CASSSYSNQPQHF. CDR3 sequence (DNA): TGTGCCAGCAGCTCTTATAGCAATCAGCCCCAGCATTTT.

V and J are TRBV4-2 and TRBJ1-5; tentative D call: TRBD1 (6 bases). V was clipped by 0 bases and J by 7 bases, with 22 bases between them. Germline-derived CDR1 and CDR2 are LGHNA and YNFKEQ. This CDR3 region has 18 residues. In nucleotides, the CDR3 is TGTGCCAGCAGCCAAGATCCAGGTGGGCAGGGGCCCAGGCAGCCCCAGCATTTT. Its protein product is CASSQDPGGQGPRQPQHF.

The genes are TRBV6-5 and TRBJ1-1, with 7 bases that match TRBD1. CDR3 length: 14 residues. Germline V gives CDR1 MNHEY, CDR2 SVGAGI. Trimming at V came to 5 bases and at J to 4 bases, leaving 7 bases not matched to a gene. CDR3 loop: CASSRLTGVTEAFF. The CDR3 bases are TGTGCCAGCAGTCGCCTAACAGGGGTCACTGAAGCTTTCTTT.

The V call is TRBV6-5, the J call TRBJ2-7; a weak D match, TRBD1 (6 bases). Germline V CDR1 and CDR2: MNHEY, SVGAGI. This CDR3 contains 15 residues. Trimming shortened V by 5 bases and J by 3 bases, and 17 bases separated the two germline ends. The CDR3 loop is CASSLTQGCYYEQYF. In DNA, the CDR3 is TGTGCCAGCAGTCTGACGCAGGGGTGTTACTACGAGCAGTACTTC.

This chain joins TRBV18 and TRBJ1-5; D is possibly TRBD1 (6 bases). The CDR3 sequence is 15 residues long. The V and J ends lost 0 bases and 4 bases respectively, with 10 bases between them. Germline-derived CDR1 and CDR2 are KGHSH and LQKENI. The CDR3 sequence: CASSPPGGPNQPQHF. The CDR3, as DNA: TGTGCCAGCTCACCACCGGGGGGGCCGAATCAGCCCCAGCATTTT.

This clone is a singleton in its sample. This sequence joins TRBV4-1 and TRBJ1-3; a weak D match, TRBD1 (6 bases). Germline CDR1 is MGHRA and CDR2 is YSYEKL. The V and J ends lost 3 bases and 0 bases respectively, with 12 bases between them. CDR3 length: 16 amino acids. The chain's CDR3 is CASSQPTGLSGNTIYF. The CDR3 nucleotides read TGCGCCAGCAGCCAGCCTACAGGGCTCTCTGGAAACACCATATATTTT.

This chain connects TRBV9 to TRBJ1-4; 8 nucleotides match TRBD1. The germline V gene has CDR1 SGDLS and CDR2 YYNGEE. Trimming removed 1 base from V and 8 bases from J; junction bases left unmatched: 7. The CDR3 sequence is 15 residues long. CDR3 sequence reads: CASSVSGGGSEKLFF. For the CDR3, the DNA is TGTGCCAGCAGCGTATCAGGGGGCGGGTCAGAAAAACTGTTTTTT.